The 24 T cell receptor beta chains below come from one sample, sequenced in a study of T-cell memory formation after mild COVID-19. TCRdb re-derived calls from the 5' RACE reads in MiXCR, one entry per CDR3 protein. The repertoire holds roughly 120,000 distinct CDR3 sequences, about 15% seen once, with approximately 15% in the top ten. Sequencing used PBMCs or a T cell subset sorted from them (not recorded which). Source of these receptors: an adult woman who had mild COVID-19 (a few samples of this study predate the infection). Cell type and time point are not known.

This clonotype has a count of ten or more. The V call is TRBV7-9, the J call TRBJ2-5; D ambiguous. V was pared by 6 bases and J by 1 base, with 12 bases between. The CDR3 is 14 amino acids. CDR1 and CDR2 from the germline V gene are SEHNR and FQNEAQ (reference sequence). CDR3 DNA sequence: TGTGCCAGCAGGTTGTCGGCTTCCCAAGAGACCCAGTACTTC. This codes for CASRLSASQETQYF. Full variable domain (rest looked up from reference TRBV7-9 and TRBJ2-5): DTGVSQNPRHKITKRGQNVTFRCDPISEHNRLYWYRQTLGQGPEFLTYFQNEAQLEKSRLLSDRFSAERPKGSFSTLEIQRTEQGDSAMYLCASRLSASQETQYFGPGTRLLVL.

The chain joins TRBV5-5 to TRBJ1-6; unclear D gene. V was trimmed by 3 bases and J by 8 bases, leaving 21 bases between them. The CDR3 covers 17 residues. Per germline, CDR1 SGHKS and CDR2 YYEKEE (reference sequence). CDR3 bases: TGTGCCAGCAGCTCCACAAACACCCGACCACGGGATTCACCCCTCCACTTT. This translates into CASSSTNTRPRDSPLHF.

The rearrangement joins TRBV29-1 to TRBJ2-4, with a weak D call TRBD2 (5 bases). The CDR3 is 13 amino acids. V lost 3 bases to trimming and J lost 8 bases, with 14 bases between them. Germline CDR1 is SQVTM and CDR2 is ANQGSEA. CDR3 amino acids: CSVEILPRDIQYF. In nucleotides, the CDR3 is TGCAGCGTTGAGATCCTCCCGCGGGACATTCAGTACTTC.

CDR3 amino acids: CASSQTSGRDFTQYF. CDR3 in DNA: TGCGCCAGCAGCCAGACTAGCGGGAGAGATTTTACGCAGTATTTT. The V call is TRBV4-3, the J call TRBJ2-3; 12 nucleotides line up with TRBD2. The germline V gene encodes CDR1 LGHNA and CDR2 YSLEER. J gave up 8 bases and V 3 bases, and 6 bases lay outside the gene matches. The CDR3 sequence is 15 residues long.

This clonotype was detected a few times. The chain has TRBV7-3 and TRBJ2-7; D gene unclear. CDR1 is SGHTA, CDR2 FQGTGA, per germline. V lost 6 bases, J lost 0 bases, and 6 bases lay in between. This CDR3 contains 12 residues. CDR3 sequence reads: CASRQSSYEQYF. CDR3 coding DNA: TGTGCCAGCAGGCAGAGCTCCTACGAGCAGTACTTC.

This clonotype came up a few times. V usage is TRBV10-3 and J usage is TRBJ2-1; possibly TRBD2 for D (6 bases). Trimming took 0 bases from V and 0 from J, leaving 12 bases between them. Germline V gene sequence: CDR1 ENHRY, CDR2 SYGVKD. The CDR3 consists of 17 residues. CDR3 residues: CAISESSGVRSYNEQFF. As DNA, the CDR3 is TGTGCCATCAGTGAGTCTAGCGGAGTTCGCTCCTACAATGAGCAGTTCTTC.

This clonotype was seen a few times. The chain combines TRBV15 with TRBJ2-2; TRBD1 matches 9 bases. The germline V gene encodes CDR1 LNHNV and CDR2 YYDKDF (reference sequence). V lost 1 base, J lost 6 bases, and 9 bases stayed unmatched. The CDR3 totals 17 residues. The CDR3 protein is CATSRGGQGGKAGELFF. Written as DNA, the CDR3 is TGTGCCACCAGCAGAGGGGGACAGGGTGGAAAAGCCGGGGAGCTGTTTTTT.

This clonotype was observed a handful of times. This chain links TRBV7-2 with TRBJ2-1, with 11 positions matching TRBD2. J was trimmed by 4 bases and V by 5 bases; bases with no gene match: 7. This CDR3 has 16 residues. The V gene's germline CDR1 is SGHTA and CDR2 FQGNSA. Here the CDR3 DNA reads TGTGCCAGCAGCCAAATACTAGCGGGAGAATACAATGAGCAGTTCTTC. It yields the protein CASSQILAGEYNEQFF.

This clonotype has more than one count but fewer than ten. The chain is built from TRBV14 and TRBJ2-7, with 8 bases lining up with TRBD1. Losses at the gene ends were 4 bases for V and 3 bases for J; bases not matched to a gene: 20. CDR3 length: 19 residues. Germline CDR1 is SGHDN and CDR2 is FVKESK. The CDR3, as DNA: TGTGCCAGCAGCCCGGCCACGCGATTACCAGGGGGCCAAGGCTACGAGCAGTACTTC. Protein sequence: CASSPATRLPGGQGYEQYF.

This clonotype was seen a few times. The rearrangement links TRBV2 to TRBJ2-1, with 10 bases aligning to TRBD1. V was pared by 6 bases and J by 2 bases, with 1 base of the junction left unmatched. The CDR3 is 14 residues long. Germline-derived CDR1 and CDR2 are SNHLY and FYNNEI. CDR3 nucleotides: TGTGCCAGCAGGGACAGGGGGACCTACAATGAGCAGTTCTTC. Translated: CASRDRGTYNEQFF.

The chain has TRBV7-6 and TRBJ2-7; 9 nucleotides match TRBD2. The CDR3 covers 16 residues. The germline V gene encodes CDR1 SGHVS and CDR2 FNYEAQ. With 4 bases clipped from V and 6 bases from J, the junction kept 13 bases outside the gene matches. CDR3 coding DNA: TGTGCCAGCAGCTATCAAGGGGACCTAGCGGGGAGCGAGCAGTACTTC. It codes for CASSYQGDLAGSEQYF.

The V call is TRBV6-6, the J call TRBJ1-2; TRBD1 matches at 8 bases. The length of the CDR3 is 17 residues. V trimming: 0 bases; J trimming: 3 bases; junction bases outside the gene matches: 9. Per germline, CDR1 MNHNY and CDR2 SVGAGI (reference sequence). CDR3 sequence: CASSYSSSGQGDYGYTF. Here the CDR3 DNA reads TGTGCCAGCAGTTACTCCTCATCTGGACAGGGCGACTATGGCTACACCTTC.

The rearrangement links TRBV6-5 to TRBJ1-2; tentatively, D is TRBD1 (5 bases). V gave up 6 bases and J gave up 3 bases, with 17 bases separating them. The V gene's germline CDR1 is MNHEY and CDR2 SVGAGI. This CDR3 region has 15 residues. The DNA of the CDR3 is TGTGCCAGCAGACAACAAAAGGGGTCCTACTATGGCTACACCTTC. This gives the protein CASRQQKGSYYGYTF.

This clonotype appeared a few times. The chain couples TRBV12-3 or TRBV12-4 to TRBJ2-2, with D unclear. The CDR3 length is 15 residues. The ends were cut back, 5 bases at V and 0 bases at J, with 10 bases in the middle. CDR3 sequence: CASSLFFTNTGELFF. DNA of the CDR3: TGTGCCAGCAGTCTTTTCTTTACGAACACCGGGGAGCTGTTTTTT.

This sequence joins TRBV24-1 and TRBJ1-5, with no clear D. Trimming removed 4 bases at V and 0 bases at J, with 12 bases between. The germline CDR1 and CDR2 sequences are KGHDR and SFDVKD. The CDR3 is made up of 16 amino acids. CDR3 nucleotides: TGTGCCACCAGTGACTCGGCAGGCACTAGCAATCAGCCCCAGCATTTT. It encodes CATSDSAGTSNQPQHF.

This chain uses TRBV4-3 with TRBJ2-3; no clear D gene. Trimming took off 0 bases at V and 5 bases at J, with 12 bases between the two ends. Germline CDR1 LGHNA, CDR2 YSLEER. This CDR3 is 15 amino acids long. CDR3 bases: TGCGCCAGCAGCCAAGATCGTCTACCTGGAGATACGCAGTATTTT. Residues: CASSQDRLPGDTQYF.

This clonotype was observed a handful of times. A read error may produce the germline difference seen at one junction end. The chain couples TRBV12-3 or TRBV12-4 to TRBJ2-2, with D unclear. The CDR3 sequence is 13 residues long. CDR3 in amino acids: CSSSLRFTGELFF. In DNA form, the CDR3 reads TGTTCCAGCAGCCTAAGATTCACCGGGGAGCTGTTTTTT.

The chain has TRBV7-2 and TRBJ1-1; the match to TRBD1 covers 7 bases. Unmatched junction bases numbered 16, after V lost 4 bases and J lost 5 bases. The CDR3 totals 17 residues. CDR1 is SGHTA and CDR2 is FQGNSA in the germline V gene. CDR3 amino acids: CASSSDRAVTRDTEAFF. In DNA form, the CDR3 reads TGTGCCAGCAGCTCCGACAGGGCGGTTACGCGTGATACTGAAGCTTTCTTT. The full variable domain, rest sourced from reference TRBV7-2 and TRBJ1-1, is GAGVSQSPSNKVTEKGKDVELRCDPISGHTALYWYRQSLGQGLEFLIYFQGNSAPDKSGLPSDRFSAERTGGSVSTLTIQRTQQEDSAVYLCASSSDRAVTRDTEAFFGQGTRLTVV.

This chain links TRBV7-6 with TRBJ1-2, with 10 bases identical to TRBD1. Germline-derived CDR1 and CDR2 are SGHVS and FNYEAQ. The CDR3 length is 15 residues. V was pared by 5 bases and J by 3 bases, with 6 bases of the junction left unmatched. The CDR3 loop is CASSHDRGRYYGYTF. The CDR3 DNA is TGTGCCAGCAGCCACGACAGGGGGCGTTACTATGGCTACACCTTC.

In DNA form, the CDR3 reads TGTGCCAGCAGCTTAAGGGGCGGGGGGCCCGAAGCTTTCTTT. Its translation: CASSLRGGGPEAFF. The rearrangement uses TRBV7-3 and TRBJ1-1; tentatively, D is TRBD1 (6 bases). From germline, CDR1 is SGHTA and CDR2 FQGTGA. Trimming removed 1 base from V and 8 bases from J, with 14 bases in between. The CDR3 is 14 amino acids.

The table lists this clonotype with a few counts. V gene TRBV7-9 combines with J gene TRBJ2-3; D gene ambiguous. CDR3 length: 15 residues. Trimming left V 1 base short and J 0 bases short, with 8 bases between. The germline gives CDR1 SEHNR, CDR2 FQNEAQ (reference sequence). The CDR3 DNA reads TGTGCCAGCAGCTTAGTTCGTTCTAGCACAGATACGCAGTATTTT. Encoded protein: CASSLVRSSTDTQYF. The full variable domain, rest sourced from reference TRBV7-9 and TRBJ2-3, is DTGVSQNPRHKITKRGQNVTFRCDPISEHNRLYWYRQTLGQGPEFLTYFQNEAQLEKSRLLSDRFSAERPKGSFSTLEIQRTEQGDSAMYLCASSLVRSSTDTQYFGPGTRLTVL.

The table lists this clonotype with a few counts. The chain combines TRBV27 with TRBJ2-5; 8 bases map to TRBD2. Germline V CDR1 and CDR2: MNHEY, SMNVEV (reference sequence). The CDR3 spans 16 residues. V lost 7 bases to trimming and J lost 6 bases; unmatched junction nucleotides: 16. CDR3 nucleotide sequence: TGTGCCAGCACTCCCCCCCCGGGGGGGTGGAAAAAGACCCAGTACTTC. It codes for CASTPPPGGWKKTQYF.

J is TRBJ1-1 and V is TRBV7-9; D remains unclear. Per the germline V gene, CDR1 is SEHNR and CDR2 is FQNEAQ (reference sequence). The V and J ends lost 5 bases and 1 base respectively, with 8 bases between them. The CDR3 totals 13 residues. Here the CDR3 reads CASSLETNTEAFF. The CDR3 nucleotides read TGTGCCAGCAGCCTCGAGACGAACACTGAAGCTTTCTTT.

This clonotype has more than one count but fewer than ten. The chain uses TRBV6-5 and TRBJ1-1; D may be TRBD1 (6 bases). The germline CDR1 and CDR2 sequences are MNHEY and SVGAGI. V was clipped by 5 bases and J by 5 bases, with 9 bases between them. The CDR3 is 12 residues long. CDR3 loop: CASSQGWTEAFF. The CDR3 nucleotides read TGTGCCAGCAGTCAGGGGTGGACTGAAGCTTTCTTT.